Below, 19 T cell receptor beta chains from the same sample are listed, as sequenced in a study of graft-versus-host responses after intestinal transplantation (dated by TCRdb to the early 2020s). No antigen has been identified for these receptors. The time point label of this sample denotes: cells obtained before transplantation from donor or recipient. The library was generated by the immunoSEQ multiplex PCR assay. Here the immuneACCESS table is served through TCRdb, limited to in-frame sequences with V and J called. Missing clones are a known gap in these copies; in checked studies unresolved V genes cover under half, and the rest lacks a known reason. The sample data list roughly 130,000 clones, and 80% to 95% of these were observed just once. Roughly 0.19% of the sample comes from the top ten. The starting material was unstimulated CD4+ T cells sorted from spleen or lymph node cells, obtained before intestinal transplant. The receptors shown here come from a human donor who received an intestinal transplant.

The chain joins TRBV30 to TRBJ2-1, with 13 bases matching TRBD2. The CDR3 extends over 20 amino acids. With 5 bases clipped from V and 0 bases from J, the junction kept 16 bases outside the gene matches. Germline assignment: CDR1 GTSNPN and CDR2 SVGIG (reference sequence). CDR3 DNA: TGTGCCTGGGCGAATCTGGGACTAGCGGGACGAATCAGCTCCTACAATGAGCAGTTCTTC. Translation gives CAWANLGLAGRISSYNEQFF.

V is TRBV7-2 and J is TRBJ2-2; 9 bases agree with TRBD2. Germline V gene lookup returns CDR1 SGHTA and CDR2 FQGNSA. The CDR3 is made up of 15 amino acids. With V trimmed by 3 bases and J by 5 bases, 4 bases remained unmatched. For the CDR3, the DNA is TGTGCCAGCAGCTTGCCACTAGCGGGTACCGGGGAGCTGTTTTTT. Translation gives CASSLPLAGTGELFF.

V usage is TRBV5-1 and J usage is TRBJ2-1; D uncertain. Germline loops: CDR1 SGHRS, CDR2 YFSETQ. The CDR3 consists of 13 residues. Trimming left V 7 bases short and J 2 bases short, with 10 bases between. CDR3 region: CASSKVAYNEQFF. The CDR3 bases are TGCGCCAGCTCAAAGGTGGCCTACAATGAGCAGTTCTTC.

The rearrangement links TRBV28 to TRBJ2-5; 7 positions match TRBD2. CDR1 MDHEN and CDR2 SYDVKM come from the germline V gene. The CDR3 is 14 amino acids. Trimming at V came to 4 bases and at J to 6 bases, leaving 8 bases not matched to a gene. DNA for the CDR3: TGTGCCAGCAGTTCCATGGGGGGGAGGAAGACCCAGTACTTC. Protein product: CASSSMGGRKTQYF.

V and J are TRBV18 and TRBJ2-3; the match to TRBD2 covers 13 bases. This CDR3 has 19 amino acids. Germline-derived CDR1 and CDR2 are KGHSH and LQKENI. J was trimmed by 3 bases and V by 3 bases; bases with no gene match: 12. CDR3 amino acids: CASSPGTSGIDKRTDTQYF. The CDR3 DNA sequence: TGTGCCAGCTCACCCGGGACTAGCGGGATCGATAAGAGAACAGATACGCAGTATTTT.

The gene calls are TRBV11-3 and TRBJ2-1, with TRBD1 matching over 12 bases. After removal of 5 bases from V and 2 bases from J, the junction contained 4 bases not matched to a gene. The germline CDR1 and CDR2 sequences are SGHNT and YENEEA. This CDR3 is built from 16 residues. The CDR3 here is CASSHGTGGAYNEQFF. The CDR3 DNA reads TGTGCCAGCAGCCACGGGACAGGGGGCGCCTACAATGAGCAGTTCTTC. Filled out from reference TRBV11-3 and TRBJ2-1, the complete variable domain reads EAGVVQSPRYKIIEKKQPVAFWCNPISGHNTLYWYLQNLGQGPELLIRYENEEAVDDSQLPKDRFSAERLKGVDSTLKIQPAELGDSAVYLCASSHGTGGAYNEQFFGPGTRLTVL.

The chain uses TRBV27 and TRBJ2-1; 12 bases agree with TRBD1. Trimming at V came to 6 bases and at J to 7 bases, leaving 10 bases not matched to a gene. The CDR3 has 16 residues. Germline assignment: CDR1 MNHEY and CDR2 SMNVEV (reference sequence). The CDR3 sequence is CASRRRGQGARNEQFF. CDR3 bases: TGTGCCAGCAGACGCCGGGGACAGGGGGCTAGGAATGAGCAGTTCTTC.

CDR3 amino acids: CARTLGVPGNTIYF. CDR3 DNA: TGTGCCAGGACCCTGGGAGTTCCAGGAAACACCATATATTTT. V is TRBV19 and J is TRBJ1-3, with D unresolved. Per the germline V gene, CDR1 is LNHDA and CDR2 is SQIVND (reference sequence). The CDR3 totals 14 residues. Trimming stripped 9 bases from V and 4 bases from J, with 16 bases between.

This rearrangement joins TRBV4-1 to TRBJ2-3; 9 bases map to TRBD2. The V gene end was trimmed by 0 bases and the J gene end by 6 bases; junction bases not matched to a gene: 10. This CDR3 is built from 17 residues. Germline V lookup: CDR1 MGHRA, CDR2 YSYEKL. The CDR3 here is CASSQEPQRGARDTQYF. CDR3 coding DNA: TGCGCCAGCAGCCAAGAACCGCAGCGGGGGGCGAGGGATACGCAGTATTTT.

V is TRBV4-1 and J is TRBJ2-1; D possibly matches TRBD1 or TRBD2 (5 bases each). Germline values: CDR1 MGHRA, CDR2 YSYEKL. The length of the CDR3 is 17 residues. Between the trimmed V and J ends, which lost 4 bases and 4 bases, there was a span of 20 bases. CDR3 protein: CASSREGSASLYNEQFF. The CDR3 bases are TGCGCCAGCAGCCGTGAGGGGTCAGCGTCACTGTACAATGAGCAGTTCTTC.

On this clone: This same CDR3 is encoded by further DNA sequences in the sample. The chain employs TRBV28 and TRBJ2-7; tentative D call: TRBD2 (5 bases). The length of the CDR3 is 13 residues. V shed 9 bases and J shed 6 bases, with 18 bases lying between them. Germline V gene data show CDR1 as MDHEN and CDR2 as SYDVKM. The CDR3 sequence is CASTLRAIGEQYF. CDR3 DNA: TGTGCCAGTACTCTGAGGGCCATCGGCGAGCAGTACTTC.

Concerning this clone: The same CDR3 can be traced to other DNA sequences in this sample. The chain employs TRBV5-1 and TRBJ1-2; 7 nucleotides line up with TRBD1. V shed 2 bases and J 5 bases; nucleotides not matched to a gene: 12. The CDR3 contains 16 residues. Germline lookup yields CDR1 SGHRS and CDR2 YFSETQ. The CDR3 loop is CASSLSGWEGAYGYTF. The CDR3 region has the DNA TGCGCCAGCAGCTTATCCGGTTGGGAGGGGGCGTATGGCTACACCTTC.

The CDR3 reads CASSFLPRTSGSTDTQYF. The CDR3 nucleotides are TGTGCCAGCAGTTTTTTACCAAGGACTAGCGGTAGCACAGATACGCAGTATTTT. The genes are TRBV7-8 and TRBJ2-3; 10 nucleotides line up with TRBD2. The germline V gene has CDR1 SGHVS and CDR2 FQNEAQ. The CDR3 has 18 amino acids. V lost 6 bases and J lost 0; bases outside the gene matches: 12.

This clone was observed once. The rearrangement links TRBV6-1 to TRBJ2-7; D call uncertain. The CDR3 extends over 15 amino acids. V lost 1 base and J lost 3, with 13 bases in between. Germline CDR1 MNHNS, CDR2 SASEGT. CDR3 region: CASSEGPWALYEQYF. The CDR3 DNA reads TGTGCCAGCAGTGAAGGGCCATGGGCCCTCTACGAGCAGTACTTC.

The chain is built from TRBV7-2 and TRBJ1-3; D is unresolved. There are 14 residues in the CDR3. Per germline, CDR1 SGHTA and CDR2 FQGNSA. The V gene lost 6 bases and the J gene lost 0 bases, with 9 bases spanning the gap. The CDR3 reads CASSPRFSGNTIYF. Here the CDR3 DNA reads TGTGCCAGCAGTCCCCGATTCTCTGGAAACACCATATATTTT.

This chain joins TRBV5-1 and TRBJ2-3, with a tentative D call TRBD2 (6 bases). Germline V CDR1 and CDR2: SGHRS, YFSETQ. V lost 4 bases, J lost 7 bases, and 16 bases lay in between. The CDR3 is 14 amino acids. The CDR3 spells CASSTAGFAYTQYF. CDR3 DNA sequence: TGCGCCAGCAGCACAGCGGGTTTCGCGTATACGCAGTATTTT.

The chain uses TRBV9 and TRBJ1-1; the D gene is possibly TRBD1 (6 bases). The germline CDR1 and CDR2 sequences are SGDLS and YYNGEE. CDR3 length equals 16 residues. V was pared by 0 bases and J by 5 bases, with 17 bases between. In DNA, the CDR3 is TGTGCCAGCAGCGTAGGGTACCGAACAGGGAGTACTGAAGCTTTCTTT. It yields the protein CASSVGYRTGSTEAFF. Full variable domain (remainder filled in from reference TRBV9 and TRBJ1-1): DSGVTQTPKHLITATGQRVTLRCSPRSGDLSVYWYQQSLDQGLQFLIQYYNGEERAKGNILERFSAQQFPDLHSELNLSSLELGDSALYFCASSVGYRTGSTEAFFGQGTRLTVV.

The chain combines TRBV21-1 with TRBJ1-2. TRBV21-1 is marked as a pseudogene. The CDR3 extends over 13 amino acids. For the CDR3, the DNA is TGTGCCAGCACCGCGGAGGGGGGCGATGGCTACACCTTC. Its translation is CASTAEGGDGYTF.

The J gene is TRBJ2-3, the V gene TRBV25-1; D gene unclear. Germline CDR1 and CDR2: MGHDK and SYGVNS. V was pared by 3 bases and J by 0 bases, with 7 bases between. The CDR3 has 14 amino acids. As DNA, the CDR3 is TGTGCCAGCAGTGATAGGGTTAGCACAGATACGCAGTATTTT. Translation gives CASSDRVSTDTQYF.